The present T cell receptor beta chain was sequenced within a study of blood T cell repertoires in COVID-19. For the study at large: The origin of the acute and convalescent COVID-19 samples was the United States, Italy and Spain. In each case, the material was cDNA or gDNA derived from T cells, B-cell-depleted T cells, or PBMCs.

The CDR3 is made up of 16 amino acids. V was pared by 7 bases and J by 0 bases, with 16 bases between. Germline-derived CDR1 and CDR2 are LNHDA and SQIVND (reference sequence). Source study methods: Estimated nucleated cell counts came from reference gene primer amplification. The data were produced by immunoSEQ multiplex PCR, yet TCRdb's version contains in-frame clones alone and is incomplete. V and J calls and clone size are given by that table; D and trimming were obtained from the DNA. The sample lists roughly 140,000 clones, 81% occurring once. The sequencing input was peripheral blood. This clonotype was sampled from a human donor in a cohort sampled during active COVID-19. The chain has TRBV19 and TRBJ2-1; D is unresolved. The CDR3 coding sequence is TGTGCCAGTAATTCCCCAACCTCGAGCTCCTACAATGAGCAGTTCTTC. Amino acid sequence: CASNSPTSSSYNEQFF. Based on the CDR3 plus reference TRBV19 and TRBJ2-1, the full variable domain is DGGITQSPKYLFRKEGQNVTLSCEQNLNHDAMYWYRQDPGQGLRLIYYSQIVNDFQKGDIAEGYSVSREKKESFPLTVTSAQKNPTAFYLCASNSPTSSSYNEQFFGPGTRLTVL.